Following are 20 T cell receptor beta chains from one sample sequenced in a study of shared clonotypes between healthy human individuals. Method: immunoSEQ multiplex PCR; TCRdb's copy keeps in-frame clones and lacks some. The sample yields a few million clones, 85% to 95% seen once. Material for sequencing was naive CD4+ T cells from PBMCs. Subset reported: CD45RA+ positively selected. The receptors derive from a man younger than 30 in good health. Some clones in this sample may be carry-over from other donors' samples.

With respect to this clone: The sample contains more than one DNA sequence encoding this CDR3. The chain recombines TRBV4-2 with TRBJ1-4; the D is unclear. This CDR3 contains 15 residues. CDR1 and CDR2 (germline): LGHNA, YNFKEQ. V was shortened by 1 base and J by 0 bases, with 6 bases between the two germline ends. CDR3 loop: CASSQAAATNEKLFF. CDR3 DNA: TGTGCCAGCAGCCAAGCGGCAGCAACTAATGAAAAACTGTTTTTT.

The genes are TRBV18 and TRBJ1-2, with D perhaps matching TRBD1 (6 bases). Between the trimmed V and J ends, which lost 3 bases and 3 bases, there was a span of 14 bases. The CDR3 covers 15 residues. The germline CDR1 and CDR2 sequences are KGHSH and LQKENI. The CDR3 region has the DNA TGTGCCAGCTCACCCGCCGGGGGGGCGGACTATGGCTACACCTTC. It codes for CASSPAGGADYGYTF. Complete variable domain (other parts from reference TRBV18 and TRBJ1-2): NAGVMQNPRHLVRRRGQEARLRCSPMKGHSHVYWYRQLPEEGLKFMVYLQKENIIDESGMPKERFSAEFPKEGPSILRIQQVVRGDSAAYFCASSPAGGADYGYTFGSGTRLTVV.

The chain has TRBV6-6 and TRBJ1-2, with 8 bases that match TRBD1. CDR3 length equals 16 residues. After removal of 7 bases from V and 6 bases from J, the junction contained 16 bases not matched to a gene. Germline CDR1 is MNHNY and CDR2 is SVGAGI (reference sequence). The CDR3 spells CASTELETGVMHGYTF. In DNA, the CDR3 is TGTGCCAGCACCGAACTTGAGACAGGGGTAATGCATGGCTACACCTTC.

The V call is TRBV5-8, the J call TRBJ2-2; perhaps TRBD1 as D (5 bases). The CDR3 totals 17 residues. Germline lookup yields CDR1 SGHTS and CDR2 YDEGEE. With 1 base removed from V and 3 bases from J, the gap between germline ends came to 16 bases. The CDR3 DNA is TGTGCCAGCAGCTTGATTAGGTTCAGGGCGGACACCGGGGAGCTGTTTTTT. Amino acids: CASSLIRFRADTGELFF.

The chain is built from TRBV29-1 and TRBJ2-1; D uncertain. Deletions cut 4 bases from V and 0 bases from J, with 1 base between. The CDR3 sequence is 11 residues long. Looked up from germline, CDR1 is SQVTM and CDR2 is ANQGSEA. CDR3 loop: CSVASYNEQFF. DNA of the CDR3: TGCAGCGTTGCCTCCTACAATGAGCAGTTCTTC.

The chain employs TRBV6-5 and TRBJ2-5; the match to TRBD2 covers 16 bases. Germline loops: CDR1 MNHEY, CDR2 SVGAGI. The V and J ends lost 5 bases and 13 bases, in that order; junction bases with no gene match: 10. The CDR3 runs 15 residues. The CDR3 sequence is CASSPGGLAGGTAYF. In nucleotides, the CDR3 is TGTGCCAGCAGTCCGGGGGGACTAGCGGGGGGGACCGCGTACTTC.

V and J are TRBV4-3 and TRBJ1-2; D gene uncertain. V gave up 0 bases and J gave up 1 base, with 6 bases separating them. The CDR3 runs 14 residues. The germline V gene has CDR1 LGHNA and CDR2 YSLEER. The CDR3 DNA sequence: TGCGCCAGCAGCCAAGAGAAGCGTAACTATGGCTACACCTTC. Translated: CASSQEKRNYGYTF.

This sequence joins TRBV2 and TRBJ1-5, with D maybe TRBD1 (6 bases). Per germline, CDR1 SNHLY and CDR2 FYNNEI. This CDR3 is 16 amino acids long. Trimming pared 8 bases from V and 1 base from J, leaving 18 bases between. CDR3 bases: TGTGCCAGCCTACCCGCGCGGGGGCTAAGCAATCAGCCCCAGCATTTT. Its protein is CASLPARGLSNQPQHF.

To note about this clone: The sample has other DNA sequences that encode this CDR3 too. The rearrangement uses TRBV29-1 and TRBJ1-2, with 7 bases fitting TRBD1. V gave up 6 bases and J gave up 3 bases; unmatched junction bases: 1. Germline V lookup: CDR1 SQVTM, CDR2 ANQGSEA. This CDR3 is built from 11 residues. CDR3 in amino acids: CSVGQDYGYTF. Here the CDR3 DNA reads TGCAGCGTCGGACAGGACTATGGCTACACCTTC.

The rearrangement uses TRBV29-1 and TRBJ1-2, with D perhaps TRBD1 (6 bases). Germline V gene lookup returns CDR1 SQVTM and CDR2 ANQGSEA. CDR3 length equals 13 residues. V lost 7 bases and J 0 bases, leaving 12 bases between the germline ends. CDR3 in amino acids: CSAMDSPNYGYTF. CDR3 in DNA: TGCAGCGCTATGGACAGCCCTAACTATGGCTACACCTTC.

The rearrangement joins TRBV5-4 to TRBJ2-2, with no clear D. Germline V lookup: CDR1 SGHNT, CDR2 YYREEE (reference sequence). V was shortened by 4 bases and J by 6 bases, with 10 bases between the two germline ends. The CDR3 has 13 residues. CDR3 sequence (DNA): TGTGCCAGCAGCCTAGGGTTAGCCGGGGAGCTGTTTTTT. Its protein product is CASSLGLAGELFF.

This chain joins TRBV5-1 and TRBJ2-5; D may be TRBD2 (6 bases). The CDR3 length is 17 residues. V was clipped by 4 bases and J by 5 bases, with 24 bases between them. CDR1 is SGHRS, CDR2 YFSETQ, per germline. This chain's CDR3 is CASSHNRLGTVGETQYF. The DNA for the CDR3 is TGCGCCAGCAGCCACAATAGACTAGGGACGGTGGGGGAGACCCAGTACTTC.

This chain joins TRBV28 and TRBJ2-2, with D possibly being TRBD2 (6 bases). V dropped 5 bases and J dropped 5 bases, with 18 bases sitting between them. Germline V gene data show CDR1 as MDHEN and CDR2 as SYDVKM. The CDR3 sequence is 16 residues long. CDR3 residues: CASSGGTLTITGELFF. DNA for the CDR3: TGTGCCAGCAGTGGAGGGACCTTGACAATAACCGGGGAGCTGTTTTTT.

The chain combines TRBV7-2 with TRBJ2-5; unclear D gene. V lost 5 bases to trimming and J lost 5 bases, with 6 bases between them. The germline V gene has CDR1 SGHTA and CDR2 FQGNSA. This CDR3 contains 11 residues. The CDR3 region has the DNA TGTGCCAGCAGCACACTCGAGACCCAGTACTTC. It yields the protein CASSTLETQYF.

This clone has a single count. The chain links TRBV6-5 to TRBJ2-2, with D tentatively TRBD1 or TRBD2 (5 bases each). V was shortened by 5 bases and J by 1 base, with 11 bases between the two germline ends. The CDR3 totals 15 residues. CDR1 MNHEY and CDR2 SVGAGI come from the germline V gene. The CDR3 DNA follows: TGTGCCAGCAGTACCGTTGGGGGGAACACCGGGGAGCTGTTTTTT. It specifies CASSTVGGNTGELFF.

CDR3 coding DNA: TGTGCCAGCAGTTCCGGCGGGGAGTCGGCCGGGGAGCTGTTTTTT. This codes for CASSSGGESAGELFF. The V call is TRBV28, the J call TRBJ2-2, with D possibly being TRBD2 (6 bases). The CDR3 has 15 amino acids. V was clipped by 4 bases and J by 6 bases, with 15 bases between them. Germline V CDR1 and CDR2: MDHEN, SYDVKM.

This clone was observed a single time. The chain joins TRBV2 to TRBJ2-5; perhaps TRBD1 as D (6 bases). Trimming shortened V by 9 bases and J by 2 bases, and 13 bases separated the two germline ends. The CDR3 runs to 13 residues. Germline V CDR1 and CDR2: SNHLY, FYNNEI. CDR3 coding DNA: TGTGCCAGTGGAAAAGGACAGCAAGAGACCCAGTACTTC. This translates into CASGKGQQETQYF.

This clone has just one count. The rearrangement links TRBV5-1 to TRBJ2-7; TRBD2 aligns across 7 bases. Per the germline V gene, CDR1 is SGHRS and CDR2 is YFSETQ. This CDR3 is 14 amino acids long. The ends lost 3 bases at V and 6 bases at J; junction bases unmatched: 9. The CDR3 DNA sequence: TGCGCCAGCAGCTCCGCCGGGATAGCGGGCGAGCAGTACTTC. It translates to CASSSAGIAGEQYF.

This rearrangement joins TRBV6-6 to TRBJ2-2; no clear D. This CDR3 contains 15 residues. V was pared by 0 bases and J by 3 bases, with 8 bases between. Germline V gene sequence: CDR1 MNHNY, CDR2 SVGAGI (reference sequence). DNA for the CDR3: TGTGCCAGCAGTTACTCGGATCTTTACACCGGGGAGCTGTTTTTT. The encoded protein is CASSYSDLYTGELFF.

The rearrangement uses TRBV27 and TRBJ1-2, with D possibly being TRBD1 (6 bases). Germline CDR1 and CDR2: MNHEY and SMNVEV (reference sequence). This CDR3 has 14 amino acids. Trimming left V 5 bases short and J 8 bases short, with 18 bases between. The CDR3, as DNA: TGTGCCAGCAGTCGTCCCGGGGGCTTCGGGGGCTACACCTTC. It is translated as CASSRPGGFGGYTF.